This T cell receptor (beta chain) was recorded in a study of cytomegalovirus exposure and HLA in healthy donors. Overall study context: Caucasian-associated ancestry cluster membership applied to less than 85% of about 370 genotyped donors.

Study observations and caveats: Follow-up analysis later connected one missense variant in DCLRE1C with trimming of TCR beta V- and J-genes. Most TCR sequences were seen very rarely across donors, but some public TCRs occurred in many. Earlier analysis yielded a pattern in which most TCR beta V segments were productive about 90% or about 30% of the time.

This CDR3 is built from 15 residues. Germline V gene data show CDR1 as MNHEY and CDR2 as SMNVEV (reference sequence). V was trimmed by 1 base and J by 5 bases, leaving 12 bases between them. PCR employed 60 Vbeta and 13 Jbeta primers. Sequencing was performed with immunoSEQ multiplex PCR; in TCRdb, only in-frame clones are kept and a portion is missing. Of hundreds of thousands of clones listed, 82% were seen once; the top ten hold 6%. Points on this clone: The target antigen is unknown.

This clonotype was obtained from a man in his forties in good health and CMV-seropositive. The V gene is TRBV27, the J gene TRBJ1-5; D call uncertain. The sequenced material came from PBMCs. This CDR3 is CASSLYSTGDQPQHF. The CDR3 coding sequence is TGTGCCAGCAGTTTATACAGTACCGGGGATCAGCCCCAGCATTTT.